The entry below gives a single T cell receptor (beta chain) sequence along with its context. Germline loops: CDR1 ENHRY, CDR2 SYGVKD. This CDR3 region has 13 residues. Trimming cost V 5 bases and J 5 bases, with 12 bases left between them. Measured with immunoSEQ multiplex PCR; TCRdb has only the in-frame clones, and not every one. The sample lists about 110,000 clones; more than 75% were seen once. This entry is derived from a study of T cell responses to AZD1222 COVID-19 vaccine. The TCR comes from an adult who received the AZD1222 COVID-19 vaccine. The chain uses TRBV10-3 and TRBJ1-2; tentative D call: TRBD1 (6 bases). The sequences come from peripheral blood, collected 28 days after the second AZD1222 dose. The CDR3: CAISLSTGYGYTF. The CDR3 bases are TGTGCCATCAGTCTGTCTACAGGGTATGGCTACACCTTC.